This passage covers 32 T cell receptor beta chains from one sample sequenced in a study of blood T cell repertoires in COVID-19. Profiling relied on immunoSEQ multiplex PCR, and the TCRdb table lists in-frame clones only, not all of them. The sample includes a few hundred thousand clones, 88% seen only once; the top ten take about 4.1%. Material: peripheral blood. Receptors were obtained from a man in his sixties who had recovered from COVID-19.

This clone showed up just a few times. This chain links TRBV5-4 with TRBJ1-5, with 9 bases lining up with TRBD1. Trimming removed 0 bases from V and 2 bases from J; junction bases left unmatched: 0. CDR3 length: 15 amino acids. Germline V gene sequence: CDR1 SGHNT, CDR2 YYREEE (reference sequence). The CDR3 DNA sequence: TGTGCCAGCAGCTTGGGACAGGGGGGCAATCAGCCCCAGCATTTT. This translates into CASSLGQGGNQPQHF.

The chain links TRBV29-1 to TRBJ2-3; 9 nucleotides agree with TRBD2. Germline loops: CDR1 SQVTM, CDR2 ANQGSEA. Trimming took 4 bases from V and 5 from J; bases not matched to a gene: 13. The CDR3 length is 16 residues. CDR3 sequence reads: CSVGSLAAGGQDTQYF. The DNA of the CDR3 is TGCAGCGTTGGTTCCCTTGCGGCGGGGGGGCAAGATACGCAGTATTTT.

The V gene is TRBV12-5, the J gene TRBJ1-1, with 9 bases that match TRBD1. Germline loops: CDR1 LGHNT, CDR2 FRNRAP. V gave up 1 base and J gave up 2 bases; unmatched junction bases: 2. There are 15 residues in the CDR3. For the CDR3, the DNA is TGTGCTAGTGGTTTGGGGACAGGGGCTAACACTGAAGCTTTCTTT. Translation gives CASGLGTGANTEAFF.

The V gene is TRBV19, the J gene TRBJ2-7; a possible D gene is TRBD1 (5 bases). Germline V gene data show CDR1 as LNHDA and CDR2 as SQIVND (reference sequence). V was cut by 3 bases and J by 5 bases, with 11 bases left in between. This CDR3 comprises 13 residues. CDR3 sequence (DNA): TGTGCCAGTAGTATTGGCAGGGCCCACGAGCAGTACTTC. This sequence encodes CASSIGRAHEQYF.

CDR3 bases: TGCGCCAGCAGCCAAGAGGCTAGCGGGGGGGCCAAGGGCGAGCAGTACTTC. Translated: CASSQEASGGAKGEQYF. The V and J genes are TRBV4-1 and TRBJ2-7; 12 positions agree with TRBD2. The CDR3 has 17 amino acids. The ends lost 0 bases at V and 6 bases at J; junction bases unmatched: 9. Germline CDR1 reads MGHRA; CDR2 reads YSYEKL.

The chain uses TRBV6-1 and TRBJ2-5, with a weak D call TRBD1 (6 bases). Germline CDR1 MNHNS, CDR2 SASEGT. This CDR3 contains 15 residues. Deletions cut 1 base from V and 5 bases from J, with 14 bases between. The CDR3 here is CASSEGNRVTETQYF. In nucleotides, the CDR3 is TGTGCCAGCAGTGAAGGTAACAGGGTTACGGAGACCCAGTACTTC.

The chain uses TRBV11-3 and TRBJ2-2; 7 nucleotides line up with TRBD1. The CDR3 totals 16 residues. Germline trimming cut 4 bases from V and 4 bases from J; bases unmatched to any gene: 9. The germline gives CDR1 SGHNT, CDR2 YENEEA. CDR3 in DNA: TGTGCCAGCAGCTCATCTCTCGGGACAGTCACCGGGGAGCTGTTTTTT. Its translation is CASSSSLGTVTGELFF. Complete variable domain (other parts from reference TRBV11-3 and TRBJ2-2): EAGVVQSPRYKIIEKKQPVAFWCNPISGHNTLYWYLQNLGQGPELLIRYENEEAVDDSQLPKDRFSAERLKGVDSTLKIQPAELGDSAVYLCASSSSLGTVTGELFFGEGSRLTVL.

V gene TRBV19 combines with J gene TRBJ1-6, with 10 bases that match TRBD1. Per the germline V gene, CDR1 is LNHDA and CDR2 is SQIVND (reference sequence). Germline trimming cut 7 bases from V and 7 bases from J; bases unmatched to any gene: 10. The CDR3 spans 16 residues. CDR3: CASTPGQGLPNSPLHF. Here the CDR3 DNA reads TGTGCCAGTACCCCGGGACAGGGGCTGCCGAATTCACCCCTCCACTTT.

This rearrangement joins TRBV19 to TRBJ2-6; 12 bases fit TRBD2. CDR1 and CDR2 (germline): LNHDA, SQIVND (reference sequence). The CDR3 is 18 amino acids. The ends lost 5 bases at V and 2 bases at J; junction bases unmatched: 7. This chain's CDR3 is CASSVSSGGAAGANVLTF. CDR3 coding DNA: TGTGCCAGTAGTGTTTCTAGCGGGGGGGCCGCTGGGGCCAACGTCCTGACTTTC.

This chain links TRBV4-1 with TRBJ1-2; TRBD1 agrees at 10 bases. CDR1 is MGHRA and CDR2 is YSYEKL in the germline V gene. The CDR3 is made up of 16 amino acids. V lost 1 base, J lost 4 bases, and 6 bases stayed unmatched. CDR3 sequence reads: CASSQVLGQGLYGYTF. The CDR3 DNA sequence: TGCGCCAGCAGCCAAGTTCTGGGACAGGGGCTCTATGGCTACACCTTC.

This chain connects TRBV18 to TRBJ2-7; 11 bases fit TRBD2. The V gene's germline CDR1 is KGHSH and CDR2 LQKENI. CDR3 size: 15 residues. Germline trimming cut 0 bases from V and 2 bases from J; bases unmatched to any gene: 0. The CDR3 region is CASSPPLAGAYEQYF. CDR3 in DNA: TGTGCCAGCTCACCACCACTAGCGGGGGCCTACGAGCAGTACTTC.

CDR3 in amino acids: CASSLAQGEGREQYF. CDR3 nucleotides: TGTGCCAGCAGCTTAGCGCAGGGGGAAGGGCGCGAGCAGTACTTC. The rearrangement joins TRBV7-9 to TRBJ2-7; 7 bases line up with TRBD1. Germline assignment: CDR1 SEHNR and CDR2 FQNEAQ (reference sequence). J gave up 6 bases and V 0 bases, and 8 bases lay outside the gene matches. CDR3 size: 15 residues.

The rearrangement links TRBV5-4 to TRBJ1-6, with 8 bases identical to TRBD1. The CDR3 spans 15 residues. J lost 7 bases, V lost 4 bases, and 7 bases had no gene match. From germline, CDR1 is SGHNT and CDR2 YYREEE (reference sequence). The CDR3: CASSAQQGENSPLHF. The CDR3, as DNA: TGTGCCAGCAGCGCGCAACAGGGGGAGAATTCACCCCTCCACTTT.

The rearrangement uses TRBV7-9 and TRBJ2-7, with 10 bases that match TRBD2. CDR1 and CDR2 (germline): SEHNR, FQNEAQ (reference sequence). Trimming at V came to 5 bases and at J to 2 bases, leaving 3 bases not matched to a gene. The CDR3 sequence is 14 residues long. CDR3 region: CASSLSGGTYEQYF. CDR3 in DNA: TGTGCCAGCAGCCTTAGCGGGGGGACCTACGAGCAGTACTTC.

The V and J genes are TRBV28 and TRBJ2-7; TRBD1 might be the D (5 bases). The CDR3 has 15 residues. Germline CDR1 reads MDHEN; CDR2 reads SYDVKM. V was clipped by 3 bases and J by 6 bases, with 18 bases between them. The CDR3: CASSFIAGSISEQYF. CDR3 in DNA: TGTGCCAGCAGTTTTATTGCAGGGTCCATAAGCGAGCAGTACTTC.

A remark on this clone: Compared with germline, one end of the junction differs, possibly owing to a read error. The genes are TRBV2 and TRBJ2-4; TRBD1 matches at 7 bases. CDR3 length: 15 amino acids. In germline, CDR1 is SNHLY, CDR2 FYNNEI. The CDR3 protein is CASREDREAKNIQYF. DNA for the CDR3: TGTGCCAGCAGGGAAGACAGGGAGGCCAAAAACATTCAGTACTTC.

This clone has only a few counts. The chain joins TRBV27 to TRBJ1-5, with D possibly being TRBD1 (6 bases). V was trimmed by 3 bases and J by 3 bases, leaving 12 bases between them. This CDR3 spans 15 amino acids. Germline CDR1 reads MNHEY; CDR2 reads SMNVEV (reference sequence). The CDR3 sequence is CASSFGRGPNQPQHF. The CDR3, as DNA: TGTGCCAGCAGTTTCGGCAGGGGCCCCAATCAGCCCCAGCATTTT.

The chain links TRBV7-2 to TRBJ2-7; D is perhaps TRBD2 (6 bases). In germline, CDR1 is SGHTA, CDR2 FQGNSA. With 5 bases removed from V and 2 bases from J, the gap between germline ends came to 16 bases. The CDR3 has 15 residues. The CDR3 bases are TGTGCCAGCAGCCCAAAGCGGGTACCACCCTACGAGCAGTACTTC. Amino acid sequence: CASSPKRVPPYEQYF.

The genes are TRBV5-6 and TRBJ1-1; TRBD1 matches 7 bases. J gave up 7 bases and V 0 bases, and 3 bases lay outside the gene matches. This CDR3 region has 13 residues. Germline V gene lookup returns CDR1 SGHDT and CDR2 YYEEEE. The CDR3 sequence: CASSLGTGREAFF. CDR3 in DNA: TGTGCCAGCAGCTTGGGGACAGGCCGTGAAGCTTTCTTT.

The CDR3 protein is CASRRAGTGGANQPQHF. Written as DNA, the CDR3 is TGTGCCAGCCGTCGCGCCGGGACAGGGGGAGCCAATCAGCCCCAGCATTTT. This rearrangement joins TRBV6-6 to TRBJ1-5, with 11 bases that match TRBD1. Germline V gene data show CDR1 as MNHNY and CDR2 as SVGAGI (reference sequence). CDR3 length: 17 residues. Trimming at V came to 8 bases and at J to 3 bases, leaving 12 bases not matched to a gene.

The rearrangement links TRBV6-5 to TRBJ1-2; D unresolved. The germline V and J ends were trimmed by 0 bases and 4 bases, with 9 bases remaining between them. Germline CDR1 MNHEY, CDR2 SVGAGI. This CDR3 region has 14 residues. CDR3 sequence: CASSYSRVRYGYTF. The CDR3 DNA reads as TGTGCCAGCAGTTACTCGAGAGTACGCTATGGCTACACCTTC.

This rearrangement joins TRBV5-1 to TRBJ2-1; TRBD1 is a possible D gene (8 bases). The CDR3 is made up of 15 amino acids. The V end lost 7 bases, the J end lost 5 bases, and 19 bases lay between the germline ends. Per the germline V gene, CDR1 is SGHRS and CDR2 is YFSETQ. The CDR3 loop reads CASGGRQGRDNEQFF. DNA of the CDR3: TGCGCCAGCGGGGGAAGACAGGGGAGGGACAATGAGCAGTTCTTC. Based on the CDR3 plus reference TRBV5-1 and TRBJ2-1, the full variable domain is KAGVTQTPRYLIKTRGQQVTLSCSPISGHRSVSWYQQTPGQGLQFLFEYFSETQRNKGNFPGRFSGRQFSNSRSEMNVSTLELGDSALYLCASGGRQGRDNEQFFGPGTRLTVL.

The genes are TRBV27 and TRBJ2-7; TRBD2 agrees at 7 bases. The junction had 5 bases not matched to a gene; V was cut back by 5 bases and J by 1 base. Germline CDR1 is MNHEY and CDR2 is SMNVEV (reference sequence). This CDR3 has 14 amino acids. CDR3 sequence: CASSIQGLSYEQYF. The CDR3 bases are TGTGCCAGCAGTATCCAGGGACTATCCTACGAGCAGTACTTC.

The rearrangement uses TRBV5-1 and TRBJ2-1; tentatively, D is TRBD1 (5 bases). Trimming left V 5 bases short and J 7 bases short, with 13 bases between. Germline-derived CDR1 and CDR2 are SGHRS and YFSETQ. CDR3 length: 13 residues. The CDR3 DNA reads TGCGCCAGCAGGGCGTGGGGCGATAATGAGCAGTTCTTC. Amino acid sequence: CASRAWGDNEQFF.

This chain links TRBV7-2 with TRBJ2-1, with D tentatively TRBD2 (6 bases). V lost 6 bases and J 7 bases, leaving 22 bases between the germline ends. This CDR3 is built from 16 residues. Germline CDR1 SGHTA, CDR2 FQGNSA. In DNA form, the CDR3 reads TGTGCCAGCAGGGGAACGTTTACTAGCTTTGGGAATGAGCAGTTCTTC. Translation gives CASRGTFTSFGNEQFF.

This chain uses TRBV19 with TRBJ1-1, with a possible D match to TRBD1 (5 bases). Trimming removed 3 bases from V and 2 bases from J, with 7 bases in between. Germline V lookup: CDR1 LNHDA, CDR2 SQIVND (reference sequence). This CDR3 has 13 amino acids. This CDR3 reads CASSMTDNTEAFF. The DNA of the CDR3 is TGTGCCAGTAGTATGACAGATAACACTGAAGCTTTCTTT. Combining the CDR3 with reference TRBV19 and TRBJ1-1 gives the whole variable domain DGGITQSPKYLFRKEGQNVTLSCEQNLNHDAMYWYRQDPGQGLRLIYYSQIVNDFQKGDIAEGYSVSREKKESFPLTVTSAQKNPTAFYLCASSMTDNTEAFFGQGTRLTVV.

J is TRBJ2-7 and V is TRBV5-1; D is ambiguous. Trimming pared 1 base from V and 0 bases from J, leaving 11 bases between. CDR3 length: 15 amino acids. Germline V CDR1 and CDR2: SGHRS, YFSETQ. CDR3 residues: CASSLQAGLSYEQYF. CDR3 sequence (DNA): TGCGCCAGCAGCTTGCAGGCAGGTCTCTCCTACGAGCAGTACTTC.

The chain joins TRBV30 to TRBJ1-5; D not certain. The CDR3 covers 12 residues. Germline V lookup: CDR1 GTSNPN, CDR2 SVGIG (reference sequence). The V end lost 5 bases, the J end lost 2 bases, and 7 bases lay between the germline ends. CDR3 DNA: TGTGCCTGGGGATCGGGCAATCAGCCCCAGCATTTT. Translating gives CAWGSGNQPQHF.

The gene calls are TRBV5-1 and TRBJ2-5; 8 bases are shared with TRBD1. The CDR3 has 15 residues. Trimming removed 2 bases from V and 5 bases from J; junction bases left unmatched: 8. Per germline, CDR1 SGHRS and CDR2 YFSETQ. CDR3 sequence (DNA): TGCGCCAGCAGCTTTCTCCTGGGACAGGTGGAGACCCAGTACTTC. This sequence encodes CASSFLLGQVETQYF.

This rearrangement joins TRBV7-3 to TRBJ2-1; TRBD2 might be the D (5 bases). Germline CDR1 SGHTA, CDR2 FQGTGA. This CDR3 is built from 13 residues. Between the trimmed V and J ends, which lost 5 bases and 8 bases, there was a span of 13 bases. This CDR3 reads CASSTRTVDEQFF. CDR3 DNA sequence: TGTGCCAGCAGCACCCGGACTGTGGATGAGCAGTTCTTC.

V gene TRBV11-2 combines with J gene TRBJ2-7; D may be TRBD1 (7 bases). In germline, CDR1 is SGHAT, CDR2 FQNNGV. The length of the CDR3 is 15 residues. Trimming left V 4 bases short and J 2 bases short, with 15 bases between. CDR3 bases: TGTGCCAGCAGCTCACGGGGCAGGGGGGCCTACGAGCAGTACTTC. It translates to CASSSRGRGAYEQYF.

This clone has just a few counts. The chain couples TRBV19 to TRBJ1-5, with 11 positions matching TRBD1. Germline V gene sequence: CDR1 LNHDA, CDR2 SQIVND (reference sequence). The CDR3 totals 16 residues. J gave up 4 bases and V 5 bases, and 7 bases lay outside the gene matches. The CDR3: CASSYAGTGGNQPQHF. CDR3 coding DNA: TGTGCCAGTAGTTACGCCGGGACAGGGGGGAATCAGCCCCAGCATTTT. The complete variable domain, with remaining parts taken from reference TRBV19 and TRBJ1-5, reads DGGITQSPKYLFRKEGQNVTLSCEQNLNHDAMYWYRQDPGQGLRLIYYSQIVNDFQKGDIAEGYSVSREKKESFPLTVTSAQKNPTAFYLCASSYAGTGGNQPQHFGDGTRLSIL.